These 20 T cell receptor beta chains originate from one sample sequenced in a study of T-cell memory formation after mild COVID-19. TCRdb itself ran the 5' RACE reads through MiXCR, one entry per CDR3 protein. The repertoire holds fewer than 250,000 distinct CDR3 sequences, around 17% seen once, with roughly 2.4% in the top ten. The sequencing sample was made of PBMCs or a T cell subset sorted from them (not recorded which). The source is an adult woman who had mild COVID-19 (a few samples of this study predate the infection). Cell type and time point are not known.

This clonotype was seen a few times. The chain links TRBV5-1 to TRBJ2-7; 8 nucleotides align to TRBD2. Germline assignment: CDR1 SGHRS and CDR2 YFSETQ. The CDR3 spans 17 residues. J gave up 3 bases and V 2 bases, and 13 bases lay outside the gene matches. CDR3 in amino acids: CASSFGPGGPLIYEQYF. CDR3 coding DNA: TGCGCCAGCAGCTTTGGTCCGGGGGGGCCTTTAATCTACGAGCAGTACTTC.

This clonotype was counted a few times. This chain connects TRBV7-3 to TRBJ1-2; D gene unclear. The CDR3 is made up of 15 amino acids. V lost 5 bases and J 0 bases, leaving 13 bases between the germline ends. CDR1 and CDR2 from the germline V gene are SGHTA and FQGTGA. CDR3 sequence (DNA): TGTGCCAGCAGCCCAGGAGTGGGAACTAACTATGGCTACACCTTC. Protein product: CASSPGVGTNYGYTF.

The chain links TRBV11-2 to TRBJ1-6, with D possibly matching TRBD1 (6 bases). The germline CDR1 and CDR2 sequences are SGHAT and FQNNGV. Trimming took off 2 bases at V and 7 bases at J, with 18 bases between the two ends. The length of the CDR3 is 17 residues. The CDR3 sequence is CASSLLVTGRKNSPLHF. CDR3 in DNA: TGTGCCAGCAGCTTACTAGTCACAGGGAGGAAAAATTCACCCCTCCACTTT.

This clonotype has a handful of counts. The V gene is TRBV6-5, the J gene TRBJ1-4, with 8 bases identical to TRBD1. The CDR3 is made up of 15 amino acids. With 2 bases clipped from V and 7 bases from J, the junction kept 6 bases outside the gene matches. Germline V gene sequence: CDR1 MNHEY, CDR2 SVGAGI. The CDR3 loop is CASSYGTGAIEKLFF. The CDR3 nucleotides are TGTGCCAGCAGTTACGGGACAGGCGCAATTGAAAAACTGTTTTTT.

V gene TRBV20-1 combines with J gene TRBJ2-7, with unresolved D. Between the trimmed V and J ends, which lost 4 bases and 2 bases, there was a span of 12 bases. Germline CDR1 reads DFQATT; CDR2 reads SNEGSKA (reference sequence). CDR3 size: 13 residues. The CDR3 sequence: CSATDDITYEQYF. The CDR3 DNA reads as TGCAGTGCTACCGATGACATAACCTACGAGCAGTACTTC.

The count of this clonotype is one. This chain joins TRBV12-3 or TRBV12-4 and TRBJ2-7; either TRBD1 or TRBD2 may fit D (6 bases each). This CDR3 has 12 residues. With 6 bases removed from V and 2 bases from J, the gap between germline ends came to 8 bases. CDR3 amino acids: CASRRGAYEQYF. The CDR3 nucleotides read TGTGCCAGCAGGAGGGGGGCCTACGAGCAGTACTTC.

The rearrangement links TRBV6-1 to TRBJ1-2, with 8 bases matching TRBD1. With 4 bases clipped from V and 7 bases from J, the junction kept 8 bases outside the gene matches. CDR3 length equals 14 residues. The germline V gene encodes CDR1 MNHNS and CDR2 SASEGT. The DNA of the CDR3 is TGTGCCAGCAGTGGAATGACAGGGGAGGGTGGCTACACCTTC. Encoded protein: CASSGMTGEGGYTF.

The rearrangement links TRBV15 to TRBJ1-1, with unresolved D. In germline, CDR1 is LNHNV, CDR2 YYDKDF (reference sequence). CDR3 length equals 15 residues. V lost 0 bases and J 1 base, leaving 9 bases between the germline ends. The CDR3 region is CATSRDRGGNTEAFF. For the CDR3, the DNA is TGTGCCACCAGCAGAGATCGCGGCGGGAACACTGAAGCTTTCTTT. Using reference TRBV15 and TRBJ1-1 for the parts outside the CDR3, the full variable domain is DAMVIQNPRYQVTQFGKPVTLSCSQTLNHNVMYWYQQKSSQAPKLLFHYYDKDFNNEADTPDNFQSRRPNTSFCFLDIRSPGLGDTAMYLCATSRDRGGNTEAFFGQGTRLTVV.

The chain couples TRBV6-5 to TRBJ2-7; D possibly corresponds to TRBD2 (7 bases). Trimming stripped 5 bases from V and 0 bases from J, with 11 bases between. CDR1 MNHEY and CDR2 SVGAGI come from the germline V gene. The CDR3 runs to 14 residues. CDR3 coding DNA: TGTGCCAGCAGTCGGGGGGCCATCTCCTACGAGCAGTACTTC. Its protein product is CASSRGAISYEQYF.

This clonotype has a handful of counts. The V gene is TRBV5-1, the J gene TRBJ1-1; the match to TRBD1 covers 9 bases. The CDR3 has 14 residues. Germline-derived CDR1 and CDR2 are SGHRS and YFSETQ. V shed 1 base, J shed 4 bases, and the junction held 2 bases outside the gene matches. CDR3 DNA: TGCGCCAGCAGCTTGTGGACAGGGGCCACTGAAGCTTTCTTT. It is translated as CASSLWTGATEAFF. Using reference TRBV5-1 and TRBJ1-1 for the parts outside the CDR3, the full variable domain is KAGVTQTPRYLIKTRGQQVTLSCSPISGHRSVSWYQQTPGQGLQFLFEYFSETQRNKGNFPGRFSGRQFSNSRSEMNVSTLELGDSALYLCASSLWTGATEAFFGQGTRLTVV.

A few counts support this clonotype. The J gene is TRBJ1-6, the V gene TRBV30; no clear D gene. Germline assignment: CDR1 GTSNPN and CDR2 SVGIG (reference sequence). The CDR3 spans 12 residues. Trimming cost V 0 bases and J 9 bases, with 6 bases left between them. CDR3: CAWSVPPSPLHF. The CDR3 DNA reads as TGTGCCTGGAGTGTACCCCCTTCACCCCTCCACTTT.

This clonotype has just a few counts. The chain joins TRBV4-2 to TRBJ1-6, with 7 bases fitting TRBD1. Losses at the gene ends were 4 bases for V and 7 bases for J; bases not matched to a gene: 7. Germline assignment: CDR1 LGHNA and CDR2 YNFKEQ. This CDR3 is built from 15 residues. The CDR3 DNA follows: TGTGCCAGCAGCCCATTCGGGACAGAGAATTCACCCCTCCACTTT. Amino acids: CASSPFGTENSPLHF.

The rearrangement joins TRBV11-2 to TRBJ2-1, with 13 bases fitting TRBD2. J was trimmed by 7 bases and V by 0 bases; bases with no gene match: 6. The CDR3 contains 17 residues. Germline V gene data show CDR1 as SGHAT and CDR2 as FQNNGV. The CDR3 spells CASSLEMGLAGPNEQFF. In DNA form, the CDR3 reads TGTGCCAGCAGCTTAGAGATGGGACTAGCGGGACCTAATGAGCAGTTCTTC.

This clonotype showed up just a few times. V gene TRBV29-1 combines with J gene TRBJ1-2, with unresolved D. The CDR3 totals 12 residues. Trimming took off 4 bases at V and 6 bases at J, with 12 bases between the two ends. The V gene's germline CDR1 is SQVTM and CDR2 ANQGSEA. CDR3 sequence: CSVGLGSDGYTF. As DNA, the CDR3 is TGCAGCGTTGGACTGGGGTCTGATGGCTACACCTTC. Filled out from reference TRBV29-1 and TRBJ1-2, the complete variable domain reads SAVISQKPSRDICQRGTSLTIQCQVDSQVTMMFWYRQQPGQSLTLIATANQGSEATYESGFVIDKFPISRPNLTFSTLTVSNMSPEDSSIYLCSVGLGSDGYTFGSGTRLTVV.

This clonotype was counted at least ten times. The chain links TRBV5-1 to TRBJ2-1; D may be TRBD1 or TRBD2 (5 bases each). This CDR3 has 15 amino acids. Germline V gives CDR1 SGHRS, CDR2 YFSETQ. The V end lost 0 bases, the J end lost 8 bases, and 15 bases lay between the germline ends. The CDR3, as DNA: TGCGCCAGCAGCTTGGGGCAGGGAGCGTCCGATGAGCAGTTCTTC. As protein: CASSLGQGASDEQFF.

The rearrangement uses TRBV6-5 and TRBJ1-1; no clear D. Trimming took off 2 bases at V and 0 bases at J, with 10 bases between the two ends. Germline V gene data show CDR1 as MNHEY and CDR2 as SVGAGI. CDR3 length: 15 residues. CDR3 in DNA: TGTGCCAGCAGTTACACCGACATAATGAACACTGAAGCTTTCTTT. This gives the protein CASSYTDIMNTEAFF.

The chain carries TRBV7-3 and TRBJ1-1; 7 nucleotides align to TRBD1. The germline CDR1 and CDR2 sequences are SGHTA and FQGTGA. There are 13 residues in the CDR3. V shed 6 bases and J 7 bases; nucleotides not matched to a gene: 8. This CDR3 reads CASSRDSWNEAFF. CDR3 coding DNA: TGTGCCAGCAGTCGGGACAGCTGGAATGAAGCTTTCTTT.

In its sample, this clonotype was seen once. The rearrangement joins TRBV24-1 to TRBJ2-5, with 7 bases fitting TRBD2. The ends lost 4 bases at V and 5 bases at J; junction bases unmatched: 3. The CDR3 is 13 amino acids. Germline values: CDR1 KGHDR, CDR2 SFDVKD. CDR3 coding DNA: TGTGCCACCAGTGAAGCGGGGCGGGAGACCCAGTACTTC. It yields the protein CATSEAGRETQYF.

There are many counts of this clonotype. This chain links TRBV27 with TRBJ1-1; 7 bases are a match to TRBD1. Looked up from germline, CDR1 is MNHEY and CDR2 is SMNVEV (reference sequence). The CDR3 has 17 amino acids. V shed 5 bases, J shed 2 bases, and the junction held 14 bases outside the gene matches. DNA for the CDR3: TGTGCCAGCAGTCCCACCTTTAGACAGGGTCATAACACTGAAGCTTTCTTT. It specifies CASSPTFRQGHNTEAFF.

CDR3 loop: CATSEDGQGENTGELFF. The CDR3, as DNA: TGTGCCACCAGTGAGGACGGACAGGGGGAGAACACCGGGGAGCTGTTTTTT. The chain carries TRBV24-1 and TRBJ2-2; 10 nucleotides match TRBD1. Losses at the gene ends were 4 bases for V and 1 base for J; bases not matched to a gene: 5. CDR1 is KGHDR and CDR2 is SFDVKD in the germline V gene. The CDR3 sequence is 17 residues long.